This T cell receptor (beta chain) was sequenced during a study of identical twins. This clonotype was counted a few times. The CDR3 consists of 13 residues. Trimming cost V 4 bases and J 8 bases; bases outside gene matches: 4. Germline assignment: CDR1 SQVTM and CDR2 ANQGSEA. TCRdb independently ran MiXCR on the 5' RACE reads; one entry per CDR3 protein. The table records roughly 540,000 distinct CDR3 sequences, approximately 22% of them present only once. The same sample was also used in a study of T cells expressing NK-cell markers. From that study: Sorted CD3+CD56-NKG2C+, CD3+CD56+NKG2C+ and CD3+CD56+NKG2C- T cells supplied the TCR beta repertoires.

The material sequenced was CD4+ T cells sorted from blood. The genes are TRBV29-1 and TRBJ1-6, with 8 nucleotides matching TRBD1. This clonotype originated in a woman younger than 35 in good health. The CDR3 here is CSVGQGRDSPLHF. The CDR3 region has the DNA TGCAGCGTTGGACAGGGGAGAGATTCACCCCTCCACTTT.